A single sample gave rise to the 9 T cell receptor beta chains below, sequenced in a study of shared clonotypes between healthy human individuals. The naive CD8 subset, CD45RO-negative cells positively selected for CCR7, excluded terminally differentiated effector memory CD45RA+ cells. Using immunoSEQ multiplex PCR, the repertoire was profiled, and TCRdb retains in-frame clones only, with some absent. The sample carries about 550,000 clones, around 95% recorded once. Input material: naive CD8+ T cells sorted from blood. The receptor set was obtained from a woman in her twenties or thirties in good health.

This clone was recorded only once. This chain links TRBV7-9 with TRBJ1-1; 7 positions agree with TRBD1. CDR3 length equals 15 residues. Germline V gene data show CDR1 as SEHNR and CDR2 as FQNEAQ (reference sequence). V lost 5 bases to trimming and J lost 5 bases; unmatched junction nucleotides: 11. CDR3 DNA: TGTGCCAGCAGCCTTGTGACAGGGAGAAATACTGAAGCTTTCTTT. Its protein is CASSLVTGRNTEAFF.

V and J are TRBV28 and TRBJ2-5, with D maybe TRBD1 (6 bases). The DNA end favors TRBJ2-7, so the J call may be wrong. The CDR3 has 14 amino acids. Germline loops: CDR1 MDHEN, CDR2 SYDVKM. This chain's CDR3 is CASSLRDTSYEQYF. CDR3 DNA sequence: TGTGCCAGCAGTTTAAGGGACACATCCTACGAGCAGTACTTC.

V usage is TRBV5-6 and J usage is TRBJ1-1, with 8 bases matching TRBD1. CDR3 size: 16 residues. CDR1 is SGHDT and CDR2 is YYEEEE in the germline V gene. V dropped 2 bases and J dropped 0; count of bases not matched to a gene: 6. CDR3 protein: CASSFQGTGMNTEAFF. The CDR3 DNA follows: TGTGCCAGCAGCTTCCAGGGGACAGGTATGAACACTGAAGCTTTCTTT.

The CDR3 DNA follows: TGTGCCAGCAGTTTACTCCTAGAAGAGACCCAGTACTTC. This gives the protein CASSLLLEETQYF. The chain joins TRBV28 to TRBJ2-5, with D unresolved. V shed 2 bases and J shed 3 bases, with 7 bases lying between them. The CDR3 is made up of 13 amino acids. CDR1 is MDHEN, CDR2 SYDVKM, per germline.

V and J are TRBV20-1 and TRBJ2-3; D possibly corresponds to TRBD1 (5 bases). V was cut by 2 bases and J by 6 bases, with 6 bases left in between. Germline values: CDR1 DFQATT, CDR2 SNEGSKA (reference sequence). The CDR3 runs 11 residues. The CDR3 spells CSARTGDTQYF. CDR3 in DNA: TGCAGTGCTAGAACAGGCGATACGCAGTATTTT.

This clone has only one observation. The chain carries TRBV4-1 and TRBJ1-4; D is possibly TRBD1 (5 bases). The CDR3 extends over 18 amino acids. Germline V gene lookup returns CDR1 MGHRA and CDR2 YSYEKL. Trimming removed 1 base from V and 8 bases from J, with 23 bases in between. The CDR3 nucleotides read TGCGCCAGCAGCCAAGTCCTTATTCGGCACGGCCGGGGCGAAAAACTGTTTTTT. Encoded protein: CASSQVLIRHGRGEKLFF.

The rearrangement links TRBV2 to TRBJ2-1; D might be TRBD2 (5 bases). Trimming took off 10 bases at V and 8 bases at J, with 18 bases between the two ends. CDR3 length: 13 amino acids. Looked up from germline, CDR1 is SNHLY and CDR2 is FYNNEI. The CDR3 bases are TGTGCCACCGAAGTCCCAGCGGCAGATGAGCAGTTCTTC. It yields the protein CATEVPAADEQFF.

The chain recombines TRBV9 with TRBJ2-1; D possibly matches TRBD1 or TRBD2 (5 bases each). The CDR3 length is 15 residues. V was shortened by 0 bases and J by 7 bases, with 14 bases between the two germline ends. The germline CDR1 and CDR2 sequences are SGDLS and YYNGEE. The DNA for the CDR3 is TGTGCCAGCAGCGTAGGGCAGGGAGTTAGGAATGAGCAGTTCTTC. Its translation: CASSVGQGVRNEQFF. Drawing the rest from reference TRBV9 and TRBJ2-1, the complete variable domain is DSGVTQTPKHLITATGQRVTLRCSPRSGDLSVYWYQQSLDQGLQFLIQYYNGEERAKGNILERFSAQQFPDLHSELNLSSLELGDSALYFCASSVGQGVRNEQFFGPGTRLTVL.

The chain is built from TRBV7-8 and TRBJ2-6, with 11 bases matching TRBD1. With 1 base clipped from V and 4 bases from J, the junction kept 6 bases outside the gene matches. From germline, CDR1 is SGHVS and CDR2 FQNEAQ. The CDR3 loop spans 18 amino acids. CDR3 sequence: CASSLVGDRGKGANVLTF. DNA for the CDR3: TGTGCCAGCAGCTTAGTTGGGGACAGGGGGAAAGGGGCCAACGTCCTGACTTTC.